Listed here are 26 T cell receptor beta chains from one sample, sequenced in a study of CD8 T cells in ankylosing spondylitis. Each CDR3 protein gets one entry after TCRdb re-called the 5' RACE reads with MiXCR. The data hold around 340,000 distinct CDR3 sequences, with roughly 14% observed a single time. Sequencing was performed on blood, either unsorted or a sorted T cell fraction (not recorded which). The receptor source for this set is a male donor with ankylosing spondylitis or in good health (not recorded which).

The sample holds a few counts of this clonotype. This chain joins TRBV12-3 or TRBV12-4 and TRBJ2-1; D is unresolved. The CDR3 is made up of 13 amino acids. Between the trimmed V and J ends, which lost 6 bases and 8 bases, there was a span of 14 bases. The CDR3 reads CASSRVLSDEQFF. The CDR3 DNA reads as TGTGCCAGCAGCCGAGTCCTCTCAGATGAGCAGTTCTTC.

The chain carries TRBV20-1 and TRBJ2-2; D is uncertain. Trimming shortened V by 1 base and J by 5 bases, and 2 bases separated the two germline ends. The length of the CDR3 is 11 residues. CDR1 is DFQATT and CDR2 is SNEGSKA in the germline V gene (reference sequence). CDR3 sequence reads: CSARVTGELFF. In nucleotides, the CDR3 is TGCAGTGCTAGAGTTACCGGGGAGCTGTTTTTT.

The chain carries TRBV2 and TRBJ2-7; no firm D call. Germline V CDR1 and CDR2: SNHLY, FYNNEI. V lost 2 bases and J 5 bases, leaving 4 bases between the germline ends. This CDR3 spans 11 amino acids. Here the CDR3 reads CASSEMDEQYF. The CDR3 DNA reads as TGTGCCAGCAGTGAAATGGACGAGCAGTACTTC.

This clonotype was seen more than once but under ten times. CDR3 nucleotide sequence: TGCAGCGTTCTCCCGGGGGGAGGGAACACTGAAGCTTTCTTT. It codes for CSVLPGGGNTEAFF. The chain carries TRBV29-1 and TRBJ1-1; the D gene is possibly TRBD1 (5 bases). Germline V CDR1 and CDR2: SQVTM, ANQGSEA. V shed 5 bases and J shed 1 base, with 14 bases lying between them. This CDR3 has 14 residues. Based on the CDR3 plus reference TRBV29-1 and TRBJ1-1, the full variable domain is SAVISQKPSRDICQRGTSLTIQCQVDSQVTMMFWYRQQPGQSLTLIATANQGSEATYESGFVIDKFPISRPNLTFSTLTVSNMSPEDSSIYLCSVLPGGGNTEAFFGQGTRLTVV.

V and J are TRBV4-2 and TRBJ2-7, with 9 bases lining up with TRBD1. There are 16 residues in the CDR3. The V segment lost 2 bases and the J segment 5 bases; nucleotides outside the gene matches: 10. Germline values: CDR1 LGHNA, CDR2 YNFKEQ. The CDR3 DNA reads TGTGCCAGCAGCCAAACCCCGGGACAGGGCGCCCACGAGCAGTACTTC. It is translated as CASSQTPGQGAHEQYF.

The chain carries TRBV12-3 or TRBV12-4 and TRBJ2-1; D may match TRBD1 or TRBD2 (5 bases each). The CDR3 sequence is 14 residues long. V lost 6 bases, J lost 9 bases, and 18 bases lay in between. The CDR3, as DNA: TGTGCCAGCAGGCAGGGACGGATTGAAGGTGAGCAGTTCTTC. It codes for CASRQGRIEGEQFF.

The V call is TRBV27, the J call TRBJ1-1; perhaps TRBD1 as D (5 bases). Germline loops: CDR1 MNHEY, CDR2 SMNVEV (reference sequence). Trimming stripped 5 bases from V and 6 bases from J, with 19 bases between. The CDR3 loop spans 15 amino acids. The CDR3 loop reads CASSPAGIRPPEAFF. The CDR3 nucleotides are TGTGCCAGCAGTCCCGCAGGGATAAGGCCCCCTGAAGCTTTCTTT.

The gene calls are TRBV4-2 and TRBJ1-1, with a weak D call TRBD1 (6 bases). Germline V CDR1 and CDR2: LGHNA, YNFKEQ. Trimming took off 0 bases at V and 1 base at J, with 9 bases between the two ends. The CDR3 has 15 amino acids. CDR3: CASSQDQGGNTEAFF. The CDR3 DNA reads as TGTGCCAGCAGCCAAGATCAAGGGGGGAACACTGAAGCTTTCTTT.

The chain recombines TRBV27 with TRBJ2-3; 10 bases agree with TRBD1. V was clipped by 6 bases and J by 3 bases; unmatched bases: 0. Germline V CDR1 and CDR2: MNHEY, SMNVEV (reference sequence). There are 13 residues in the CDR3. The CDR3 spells CASRGQGTDTQYF. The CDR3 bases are TGTGCCAGCAGGGGACAGGGGACAGATACGCAGTATTTT.

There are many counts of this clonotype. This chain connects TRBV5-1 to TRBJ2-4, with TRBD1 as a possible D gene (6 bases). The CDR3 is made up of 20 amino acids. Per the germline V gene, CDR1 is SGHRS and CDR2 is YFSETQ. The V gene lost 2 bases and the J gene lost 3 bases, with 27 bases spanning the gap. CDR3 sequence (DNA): TGCGCCAGCAGCTTTGACGTATTCGGACAGTCCTCTCCTGGCAAAAACATTCAGTACTTC. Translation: CASSFDVFGQSSPGKNIQYF. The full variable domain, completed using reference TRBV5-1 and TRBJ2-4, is KAGVTQTPRYLIKTRGQQVTLSCSPISGHRSVSWYQQTPGQGLQFLFEYFSETQRNKGNFPGRFSGRQFSNSRSEMNVSTLELGDSALYLCASSFDVFGQSSPGKNIQYFGAGTRLSVL.

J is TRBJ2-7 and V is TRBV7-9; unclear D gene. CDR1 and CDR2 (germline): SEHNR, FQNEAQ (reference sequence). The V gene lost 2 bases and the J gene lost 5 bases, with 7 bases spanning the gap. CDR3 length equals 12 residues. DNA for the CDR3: TGTGCCAGCAGCTTAAAACGCCACGAGCAGTACTTC. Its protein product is CASSLKRHEQYF.

The CDR3 DNA reads as TGTGCCAGCAGCCCTTATAGGGGCGTTAAGACCCAGTACTTC. It codes for CASSPYRGVKTQYF. V gene TRBV5-6 combines with J gene TRBJ2-5; tentatively, D is TRBD1 (5 bases). The CDR3 contains 14 residues. V lost 4 bases and J 6 bases, leaving 16 bases between the germline ends. CDR1 is SGHDT, CDR2 YYEEEE, per germline. Using reference TRBV5-6 and TRBJ2-5 for the parts outside the CDR3, the full variable domain is DAGVTQSPTHLIKTRGQQVTLRCSPKSGHDTVSWYQQALGQGPQFIFQYYEEEERQRGNFPDRFSGHQFPNYSSELNVNALLLGDSALYLCASSPYRGVKTQYFGPGTRLLVL.

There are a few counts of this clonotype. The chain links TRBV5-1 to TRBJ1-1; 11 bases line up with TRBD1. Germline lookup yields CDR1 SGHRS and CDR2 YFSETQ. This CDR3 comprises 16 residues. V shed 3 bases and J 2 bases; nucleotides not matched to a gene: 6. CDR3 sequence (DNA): TGCGCCAGCAGCTCTCGGGACAGGGGGAGAAACACTGAAGCTTTCTTT. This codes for CASSSRDRGRNTEAFF.

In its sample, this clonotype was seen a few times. The CDR3 is CASSRSSGELFF. The CDR3, as DNA: TGCGCCAGCAGCCGAAGCTCCGGGGAGCTGTTTTTT. The V and J genes are TRBV5-1 and TRBJ2-2, with D uncertain. From germline, CDR1 is SGHRS and CDR2 YFSETQ. The CDR3 is 12 amino acids. Between the trimmed V and J ends, which lost 4 bases and 6 bases, there was a span of 7 bases.

In DNA form, the CDR3 reads TGCGCCAGCAGCTTGATAGCGGGGTCCACCTACAATGAGCAGTTCTTC. Amino acids: CASSLIAGSTYNEQFF. J is TRBJ2-1 and V is TRBV5-1; TRBD2 matches at 8 bases. CDR3 length: 16 residues. V was pared by 1 base and J by 2 bases, with 5 bases of the junction left unmatched. Per the germline V gene, CDR1 is SGHRS and CDR2 is YFSETQ. The variable domain in full, with the rest retrieved from reference TRBV5-1 and TRBJ2-1, is KAGVTQTPRYLIKTRGQQVTLSCSPISGHRSVSWYQQTPGQGLQFLFEYFSETQRNKGNFPGRFSGRQFSNSRSEMNVSTLELGDSALYLCASSLIAGSTYNEQFFGPGTRLTVL.

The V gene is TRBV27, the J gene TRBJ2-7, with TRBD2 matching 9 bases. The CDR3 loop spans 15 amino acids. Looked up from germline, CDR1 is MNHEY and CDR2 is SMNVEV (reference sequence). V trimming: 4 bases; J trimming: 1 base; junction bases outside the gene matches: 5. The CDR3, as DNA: TGTGCCAGCAGTTCGGGGGGACTAGCATCCTACGAGCAGTACTTC. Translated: CASSSGGLASYEQYF.

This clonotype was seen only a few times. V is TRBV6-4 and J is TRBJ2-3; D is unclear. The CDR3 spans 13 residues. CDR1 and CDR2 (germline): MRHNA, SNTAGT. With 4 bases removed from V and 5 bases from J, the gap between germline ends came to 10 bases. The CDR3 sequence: CASSGTPKDTQYF. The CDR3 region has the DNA TGTGCCAGCAGTGGGACCCCGAAAGATACGCAGTATTTT.

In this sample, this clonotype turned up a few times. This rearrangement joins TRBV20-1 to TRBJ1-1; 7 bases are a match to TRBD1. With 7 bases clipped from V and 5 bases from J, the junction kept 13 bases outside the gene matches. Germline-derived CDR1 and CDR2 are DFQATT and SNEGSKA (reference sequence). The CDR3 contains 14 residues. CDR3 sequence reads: CSVTGVSLGTEAFF. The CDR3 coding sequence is TGCAGTGTCACAGGGGTTTCGCTGGGGACTGAAGCTTTCTTT.

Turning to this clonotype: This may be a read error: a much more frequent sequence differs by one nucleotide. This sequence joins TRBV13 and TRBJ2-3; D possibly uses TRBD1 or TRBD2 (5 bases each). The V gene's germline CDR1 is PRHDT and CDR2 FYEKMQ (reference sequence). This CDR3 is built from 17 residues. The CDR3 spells CAISLGEGRGRTDTQYF. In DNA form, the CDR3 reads TGTGCCATCAGCTTAGGAGAGGGGCGAGGCCGCACAGATACGCAGTATTTT.

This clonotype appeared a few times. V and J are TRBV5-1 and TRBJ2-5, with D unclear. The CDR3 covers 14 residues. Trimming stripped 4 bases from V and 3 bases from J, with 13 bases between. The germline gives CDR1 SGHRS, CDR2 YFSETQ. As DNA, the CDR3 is TGCGCCAGCAGCGCAAACGGGCCCAAAGAGACCCAGTACTTC. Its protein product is CASSANGPKETQYF.

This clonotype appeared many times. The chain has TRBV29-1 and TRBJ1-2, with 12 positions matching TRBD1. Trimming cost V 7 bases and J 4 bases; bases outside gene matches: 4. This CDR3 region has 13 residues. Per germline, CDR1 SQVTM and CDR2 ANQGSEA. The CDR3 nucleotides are TGCAGCGCGGGACAGGGGGCGGCCTATGGCTACACCTTC. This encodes CSAGQGAAYGYTF.

The CDR3 DNA follows: TGTGCCAGCAGCCCCCACTCCACCGGGGAGCTGTTTTTT. This sequence encodes CASSPHSTGELFF. The gene calls are TRBV3-1 and TRBJ2-2; D is undetermined. With 4 bases removed from V and 4 bases from J, the gap between germline ends came to 7 bases. CDR1 is LGHDT, CDR2 YNNKEL, per germline (reference sequence). The CDR3 extends over 13 amino acids.

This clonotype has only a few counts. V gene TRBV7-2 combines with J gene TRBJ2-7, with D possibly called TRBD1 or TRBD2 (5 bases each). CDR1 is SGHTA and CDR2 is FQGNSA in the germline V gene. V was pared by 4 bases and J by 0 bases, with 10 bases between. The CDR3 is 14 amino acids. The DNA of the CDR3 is TGTGCCAGCAGCTCCGGGGCCCACTCCTACGAGCAGTACTTC. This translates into CASSSGAHSYEQYF.

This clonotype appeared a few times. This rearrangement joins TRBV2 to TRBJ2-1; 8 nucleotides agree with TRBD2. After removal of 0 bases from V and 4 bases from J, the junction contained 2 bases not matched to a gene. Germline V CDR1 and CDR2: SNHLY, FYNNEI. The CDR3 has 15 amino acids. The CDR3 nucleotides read TGTGCCAGCAGTGAAGCTAGCGGGACGTACAATGAGCAGTTCTTC. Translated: CASSEASGTYNEQFF. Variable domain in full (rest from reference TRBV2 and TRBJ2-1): EPEVTQTPSHQVTQMGQEVILRCVPISNHLYFYWYRQILGQKVEFLVSFYNNEISEKSEIFDDQFSVERPDGSNFTLKIRSTKLEDSAMYFCASSEASGTYNEQFFGPGTRLTVL.

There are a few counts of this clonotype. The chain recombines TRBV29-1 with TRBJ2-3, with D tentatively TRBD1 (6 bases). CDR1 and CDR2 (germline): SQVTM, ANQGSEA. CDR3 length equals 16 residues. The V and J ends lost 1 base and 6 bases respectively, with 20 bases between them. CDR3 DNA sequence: TGCAGCGTTGAAGGGGGACAAGGGGGACCGGCGGATACGCAGTATTTT. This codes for CSVEGGQGGPADTQYF.

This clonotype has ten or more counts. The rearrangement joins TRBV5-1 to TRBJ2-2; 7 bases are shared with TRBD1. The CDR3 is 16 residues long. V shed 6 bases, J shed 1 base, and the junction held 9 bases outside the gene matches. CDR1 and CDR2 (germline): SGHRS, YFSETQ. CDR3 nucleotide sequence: TGCGCCAGCATACTAGACAGGGTAGAGAACACCGGGGAGCTGTTTTTT. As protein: CASILDRVENTGELFF.